This T cell receptor (beta chain) was profiled in a study of vaccination and CD4 T cells after COVID-19. For the study at large: Drawing of post-COVID samples took place a median roughly 100 days after diagnosis (range 35 to 161).

As regards this clonotype: What it binds is not known.

This CDR3 region has 15 residues. Unmatched junction bases numbered 6, after V lost 0 bases and J lost 4 bases. From germline, CDR1 is DFQATT and CDR2 SNEGSKA (reference sequence). Oncomine TCR Beta short-read sequencing was applied to DNA from cultured CD4+ T cells. TCRdb reprocessed the PCR reads via MiXCR and lists one record per CDR3 protein. Found here are about 7,000 distinct CDR3 sequences, about 34% of them singletons; the top ten hold roughly 22%. The treatment here: roughly 11-day PBMC culture with coronavirus spike peptide pools or control peptides (ViraFEST assay). Before the COVID-19 pandemic (2011-2018), CD4+ T cells were obtained from the unexposed donor. Negative selection recovered the CD4+ T cells once they had spent about nine days in culture.

The sample was CD4+ T cells from blood, cultured in vitro. This chain links TRBV20-1 with TRBJ1-3; 7 bases agree with TRBD1. This receptor was taken from a human donor in good health. The CDR3 sequence: CSARDRQGVGNTIYF. Written as DNA, the CDR3 is TGCAGTGCTAGAGATCGACAGGGAGTAGGAAACACCATATATTTT.